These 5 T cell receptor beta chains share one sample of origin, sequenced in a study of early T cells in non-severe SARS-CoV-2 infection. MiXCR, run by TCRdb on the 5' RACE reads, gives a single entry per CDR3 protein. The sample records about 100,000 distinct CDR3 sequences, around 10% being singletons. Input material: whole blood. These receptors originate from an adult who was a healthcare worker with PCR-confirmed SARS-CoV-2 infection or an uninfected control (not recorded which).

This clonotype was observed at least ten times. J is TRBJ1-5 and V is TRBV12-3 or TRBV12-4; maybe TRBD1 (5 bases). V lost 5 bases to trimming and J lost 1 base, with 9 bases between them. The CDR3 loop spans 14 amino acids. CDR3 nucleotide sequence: TGTGCCAGCAGTCCGGGGCCGAGCAATCAGCCCCAGCATTTT. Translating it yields CASSPGPSNQPQHF.

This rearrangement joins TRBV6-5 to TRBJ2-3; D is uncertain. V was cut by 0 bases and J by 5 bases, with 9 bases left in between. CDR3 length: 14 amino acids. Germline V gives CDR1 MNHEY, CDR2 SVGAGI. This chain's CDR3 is CASSYSISKDTQYF. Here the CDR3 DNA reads TGTGCCAGCAGTTACTCGATTTCAAAAGATACGCAGTATTTT.

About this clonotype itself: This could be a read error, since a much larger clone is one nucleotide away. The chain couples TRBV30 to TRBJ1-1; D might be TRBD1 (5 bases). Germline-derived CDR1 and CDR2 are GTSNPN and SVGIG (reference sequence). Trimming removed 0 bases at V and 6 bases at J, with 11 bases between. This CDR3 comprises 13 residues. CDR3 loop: CAWSVWRGAEAFF. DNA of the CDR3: TGTGCCTGGAGTGTCTGGCGGGGCGCTGAAGCTTTCTTT.

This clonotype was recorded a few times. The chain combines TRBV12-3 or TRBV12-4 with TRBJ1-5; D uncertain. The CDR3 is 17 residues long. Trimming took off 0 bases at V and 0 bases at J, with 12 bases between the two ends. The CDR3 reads CASSLALQALSNQPQHF. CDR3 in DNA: TGTGCCAGCAGTTTAGCCCTCCAGGCTCTTAGCAATCAGCCCCAGCATTTT.

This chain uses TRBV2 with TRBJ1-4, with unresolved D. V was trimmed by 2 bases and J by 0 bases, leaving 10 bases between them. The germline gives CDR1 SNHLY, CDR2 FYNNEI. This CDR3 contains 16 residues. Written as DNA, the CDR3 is TGTGCCAGCAGTGAATTAAGAATATCAACTAATGAAAAACTGTTTTTT. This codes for CASSELRISTNEKLFF.